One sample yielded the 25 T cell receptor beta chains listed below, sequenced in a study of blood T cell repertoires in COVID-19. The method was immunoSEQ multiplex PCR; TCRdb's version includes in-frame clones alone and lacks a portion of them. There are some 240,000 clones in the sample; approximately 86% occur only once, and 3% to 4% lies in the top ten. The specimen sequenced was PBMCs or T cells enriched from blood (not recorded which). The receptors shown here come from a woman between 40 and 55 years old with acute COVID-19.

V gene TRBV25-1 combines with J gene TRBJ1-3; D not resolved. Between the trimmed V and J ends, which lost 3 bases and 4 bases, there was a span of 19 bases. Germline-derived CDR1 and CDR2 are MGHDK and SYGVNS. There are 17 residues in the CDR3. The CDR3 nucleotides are TGTGCCAGCAGTGACCAACGCACATCCGGGTCGGGAAACACCATATATTTT. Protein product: CASSDQRTSGSGNTIYF.

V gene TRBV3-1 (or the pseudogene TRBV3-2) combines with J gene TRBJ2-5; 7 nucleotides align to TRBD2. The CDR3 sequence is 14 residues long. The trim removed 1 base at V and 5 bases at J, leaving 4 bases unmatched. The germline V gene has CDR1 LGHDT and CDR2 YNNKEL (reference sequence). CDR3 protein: CASSQGRERETQYF. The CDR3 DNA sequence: TGTGCCAGCAGCCAAGGGCGGGAGAGGGAGACCCAGTACTTC.

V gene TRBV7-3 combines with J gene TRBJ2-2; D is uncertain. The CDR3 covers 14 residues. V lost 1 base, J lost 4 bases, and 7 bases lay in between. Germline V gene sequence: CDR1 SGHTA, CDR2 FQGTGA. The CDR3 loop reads CASSLNPTTGELFF. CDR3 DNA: TGTGCCAGCAGCTTAAACCCTACCACCGGGGAGCTGTTTTTT.

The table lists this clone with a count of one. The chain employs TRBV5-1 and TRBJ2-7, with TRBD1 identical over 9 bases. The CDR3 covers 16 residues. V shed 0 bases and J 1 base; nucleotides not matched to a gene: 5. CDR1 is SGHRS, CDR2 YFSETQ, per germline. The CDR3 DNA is TGCGCCAGCAGCTTGGAGGGGACAGGGTTGTCCTACGAGCAGTACTTC. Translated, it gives CASSLEGTGLSYEQYF.

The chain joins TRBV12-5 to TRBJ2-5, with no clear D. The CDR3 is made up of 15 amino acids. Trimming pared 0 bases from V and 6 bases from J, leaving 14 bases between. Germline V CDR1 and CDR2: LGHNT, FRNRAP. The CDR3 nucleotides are TGTGCTAGTGGTTTGGTAGGTAGACTGACGAAGACCCAGTACTTC. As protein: CASGLVGRLTKTQYF.

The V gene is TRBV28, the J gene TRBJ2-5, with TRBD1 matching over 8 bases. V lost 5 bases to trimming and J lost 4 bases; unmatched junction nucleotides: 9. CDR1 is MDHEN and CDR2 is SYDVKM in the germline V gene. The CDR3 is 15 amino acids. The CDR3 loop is CASSPGGGSVETQYF. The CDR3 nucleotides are TGTGCCAGCAGTCCAGGGGGCGGGTCGGTAGAGACCCAGTACTTC.

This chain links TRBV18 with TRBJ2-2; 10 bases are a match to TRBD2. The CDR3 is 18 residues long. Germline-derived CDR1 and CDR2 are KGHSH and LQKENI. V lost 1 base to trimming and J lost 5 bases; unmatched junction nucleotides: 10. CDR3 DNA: TGTGCCAGCTCACCACTTGGGGGAGCTAGCGGGAGAACCGGGGAGCTGTTTTTT. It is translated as CASSPLGGASGRTGELFF.

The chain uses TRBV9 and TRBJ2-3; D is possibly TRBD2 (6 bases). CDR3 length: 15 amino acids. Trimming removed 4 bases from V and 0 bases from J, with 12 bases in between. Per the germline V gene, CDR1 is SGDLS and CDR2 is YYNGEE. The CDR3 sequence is CASSFTGTSTDTQYF. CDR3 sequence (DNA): TGTGCCAGCAGCTTCACTGGGACTAGCACAGATACGCAGTATTTT.

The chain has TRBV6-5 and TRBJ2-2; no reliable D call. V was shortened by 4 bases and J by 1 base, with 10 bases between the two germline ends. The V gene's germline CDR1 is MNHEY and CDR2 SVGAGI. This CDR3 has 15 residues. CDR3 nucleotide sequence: TGTGCCAGCAGTTTATTTCAGGAGAACACCGGGGAGCTGTTTTTT. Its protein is CASSLFQENTGELFF.

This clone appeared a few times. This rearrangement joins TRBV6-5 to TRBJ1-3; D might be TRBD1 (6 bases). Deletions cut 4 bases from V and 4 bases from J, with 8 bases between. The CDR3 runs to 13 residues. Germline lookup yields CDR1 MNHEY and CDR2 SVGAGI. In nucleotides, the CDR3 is TGTGCCAGCAGTTGGGACAAGGGAAACACCATATATTTT. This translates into CASSWDKGNTIYF.

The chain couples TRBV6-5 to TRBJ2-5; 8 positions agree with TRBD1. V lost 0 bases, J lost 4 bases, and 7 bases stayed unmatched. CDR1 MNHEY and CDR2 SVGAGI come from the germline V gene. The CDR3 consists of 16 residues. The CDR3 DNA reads TGTGCCAGCAGTTACTCGTATCAGGGGGCGGGAGAGACCCAGTACTTC. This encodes CASSYSYQGAGETQYF.

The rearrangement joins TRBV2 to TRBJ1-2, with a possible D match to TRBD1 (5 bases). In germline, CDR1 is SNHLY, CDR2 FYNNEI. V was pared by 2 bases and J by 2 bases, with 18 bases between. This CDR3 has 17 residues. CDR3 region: CASSEQTEPARNYGYTF. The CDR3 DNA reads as TGTGCCAGCAGTGAACAGACAGAACCCGCCAGGAACTATGGCTACACCTTC.

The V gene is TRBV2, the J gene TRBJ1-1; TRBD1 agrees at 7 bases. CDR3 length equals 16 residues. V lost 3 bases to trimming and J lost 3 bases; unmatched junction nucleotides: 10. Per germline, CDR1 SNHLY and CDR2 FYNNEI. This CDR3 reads CASSEGAGGEDTEAFF. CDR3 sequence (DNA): TGTGCCAGCAGTGAGGGGGCAGGGGGTGAGGACACTGAAGCTTTCTTT.

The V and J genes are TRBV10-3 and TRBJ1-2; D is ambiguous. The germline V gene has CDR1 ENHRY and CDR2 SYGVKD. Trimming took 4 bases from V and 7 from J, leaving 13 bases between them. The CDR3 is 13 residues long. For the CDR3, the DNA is TGTGCCATCAGTGTCCGTGCAGGTCTTGGCTACACCTTC. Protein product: CAISVRAGLGYTF.

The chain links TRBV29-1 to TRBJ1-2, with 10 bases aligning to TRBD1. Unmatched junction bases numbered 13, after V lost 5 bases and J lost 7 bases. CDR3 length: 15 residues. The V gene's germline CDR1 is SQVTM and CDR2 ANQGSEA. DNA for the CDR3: TGCAGCGTTTTTCCGGCTGGACAGGGGGTAACTGGCTACACCTTC. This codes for CSVFPAGQGVTGYTF.

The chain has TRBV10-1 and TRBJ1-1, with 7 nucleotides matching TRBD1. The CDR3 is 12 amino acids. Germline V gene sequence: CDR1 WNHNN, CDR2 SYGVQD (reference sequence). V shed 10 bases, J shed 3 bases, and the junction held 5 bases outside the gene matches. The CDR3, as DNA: TGCGCCATTTCAGGGGGAGACACTGAAGCTTTCTTT. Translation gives CAISGGDTEAFF.

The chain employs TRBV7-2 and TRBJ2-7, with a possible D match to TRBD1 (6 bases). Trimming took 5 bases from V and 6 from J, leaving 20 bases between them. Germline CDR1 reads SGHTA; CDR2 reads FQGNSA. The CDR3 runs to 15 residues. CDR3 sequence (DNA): TGTGCCAGCAGCCAAGAGCCTCAAACAGGGTTCGAGCAGTACTTC. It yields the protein CASSQEPQTGFEQYF.

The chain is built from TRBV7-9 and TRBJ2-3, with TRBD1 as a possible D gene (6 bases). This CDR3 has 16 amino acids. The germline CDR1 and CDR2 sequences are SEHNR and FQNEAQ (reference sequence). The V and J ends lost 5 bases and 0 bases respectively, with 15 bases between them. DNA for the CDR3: TGTGCCAGCAGCGAAATCGGACAGTCTAGCACAGATACGCAGTATTTT. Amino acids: CASSEIGQSSTDTQYF.

CDR3 loop: CASSTGTGSGLVYGYTF. The CDR3 nucleotides read TGCGCCAGCAGCACGGGGACAGGGTCGGGATTAGTCTATGGCTACACCTTC. This chain uses TRBV5-1 with TRBJ1-2; the match to TRBD1 covers 9 bases. The V gene's germline CDR1 is SGHRS and CDR2 YFSETQ. This CDR3 spans 17 amino acids. J was trimmed by 4 bases and V by 4 bases; bases with no gene match: 14.

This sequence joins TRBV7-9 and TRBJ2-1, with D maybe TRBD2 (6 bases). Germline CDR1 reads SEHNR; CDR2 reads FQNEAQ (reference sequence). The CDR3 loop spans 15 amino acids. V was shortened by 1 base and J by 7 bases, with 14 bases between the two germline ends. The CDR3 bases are TGTGCCAGCAGCTTAGAGGGCGGGAAAGGGAATGAGCAGTTCTTC. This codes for CASSLEGGKGNEQFF.

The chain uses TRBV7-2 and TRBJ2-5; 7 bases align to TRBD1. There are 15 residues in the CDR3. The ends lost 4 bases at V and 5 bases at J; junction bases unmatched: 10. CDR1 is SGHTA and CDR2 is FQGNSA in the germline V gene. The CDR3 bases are TGTGCCAGCAGCTCCTCCGACAGGGTCGGGGAGACCCAGTACTTC. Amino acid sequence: CASSSSDRVGETQYF.

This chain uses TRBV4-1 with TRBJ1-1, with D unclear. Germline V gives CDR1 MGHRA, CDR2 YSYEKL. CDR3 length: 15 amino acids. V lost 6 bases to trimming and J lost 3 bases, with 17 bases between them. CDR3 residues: CASRIGGREDTEAFF. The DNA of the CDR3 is TGCGCCAGCAGAATAGGAGGGAGGGAGGACACTGAAGCTTTCTTT.

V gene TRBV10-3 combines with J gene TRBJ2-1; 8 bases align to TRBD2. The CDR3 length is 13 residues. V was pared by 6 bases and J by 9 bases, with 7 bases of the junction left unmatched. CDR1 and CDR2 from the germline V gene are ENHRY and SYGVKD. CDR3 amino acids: CAIRGKRESEQFF. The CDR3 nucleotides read TGTGCCATCAGAGGTAAGCGGGAGAGTGAGCAGTTCTTC.

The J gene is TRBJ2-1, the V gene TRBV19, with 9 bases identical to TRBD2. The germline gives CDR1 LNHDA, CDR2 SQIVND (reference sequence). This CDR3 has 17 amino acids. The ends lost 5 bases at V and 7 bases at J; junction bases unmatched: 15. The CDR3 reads CASSPRGDSGSANEQFF. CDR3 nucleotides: TGTGCCAGTAGTCCCCGGGGGGATAGCGGGAGTGCTAATGAGCAGTTCTTC.

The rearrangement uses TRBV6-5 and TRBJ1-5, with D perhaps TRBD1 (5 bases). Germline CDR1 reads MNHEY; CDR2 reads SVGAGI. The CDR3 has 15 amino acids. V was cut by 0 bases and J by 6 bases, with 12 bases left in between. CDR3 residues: CASSYSEGAGQPQHF. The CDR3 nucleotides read TGTGCCAGCAGTTACTCGGAAGGGGCCGGTCAGCCCCAGCATTTT.